This TCR beta chain originates from a study of blood T cells in healthy people across ages. General study points: Long-lived and aged donors differed, with more naive CD4+ cells and higher diversity in the long-lived.

PCR was performed a second time for about 7 to 11 cycles using a sample-barcoded 5' primer and a J-beta primer mix. With 12 random nucleotides, a template-switch adaptor tagged each individual cDNA molecule. Each CDR3 protein gets one entry after TCRdb re-called the 5' RACE reads with MiXCR. The sample has 600,000 to 1,000,000 distinct CDR3 sequences, nearly 60% seen once. The germline CDR1 and CDR2 sequences are LGHNA and YNFKEQ. With 0 bases clipped from V and 4 bases from J, the junction kept 10 bases outside the gene matches. The CDR3 length is 17 residues. The people who gave samples were healthy Caucasians from Russia, aged roughly 6 to 90. Per sample, extraction of total RNA gave at least 5 micrograms in every case. This clonotype was counted a few times. Its antigen is unidentified.

Sequenced material: blood. The rearrangement uses TRBV4-2 and TRBJ2-7; 9 positions agree with TRBD1. This TCR was recovered from a man aged 25-40 years in good health. The CDR3 DNA follows: TGTGCCAGCAGCCAAGATTTTATTCGGGACAGGGTATACGAGCAGTACTTC. This codes for CASSQDFIRDRVYEQYF.